This T cell receptor (beta chain) appears in the sequencing data of a study of shared clonotypes between healthy human individuals (dated by TCRdb to the early 2020s). Regarding the research as a whole: Three men and two women, aged 18 to 49 years, made up the cohort. For each donor, CD4 naive and CD4 memory were each run on three plates, CD8 naive on two plates, and CD8 memory on one plate. To increase sequencing depth and limit assay-specific biases, different laboratories used diverse techniques to prepare libraries and sequence TCR repertoires. Per donor, leukapheresis produced somewhere between about 0.85 and 10 billion PBMCs. The study deeply sequenced blood TCR repertoires of roughly five healthy adults to estimate repertoire size and the extent of clonotype sharing between individuals.

Study-wide conclusions, independent of this receptor: Across a few donors, approximately 5% of naive CD4, roughly 3.8% of naive CD8, about 2% of memory CD4, and roughly 0.4% of memory CD8 clonotypes were shared. Pairwise subsampling led to the expectation that sequencing depth would affect the degree of clonotype sharing among donors. Only blood was sampled, and tissue TCR repertoires likely differ from those in blood. Clonotypes shared by all four sorted-subset donors showed higher generation probabilities than non-shared clonotypes. Incomplete sequencing was indicated by rarefaction of sorted-subset datasets, despite the large sequencing depth. The small number of donors limited the genetic and exposure-history diversity represented. Larger estimated clonotype richness was generally found for naive subsets than for memory subsets.

Using the deep immunoSEQ assay, multiplex PCR amplified TCR CDR3 regions from genomic DNA. Extracted genomic DNA from each cell subset was spread evenly across all wells of several immunoSEQ 96-well plates, with each plate serving as a replicate. Each replicate PCR for sorted subsets received about 200 ng genomic DNA, equal to roughly 30,000 T cell genomes. Purified libraries were measured with a Qubit 3.0 fluorometer, size-checked on a Bioanalyzer 2100, and measured again with the KAPA Library Quantification kit. Each immunoSEQ 96-well plate was sequenced on its own single-read 150-cycle Illumina NextSeq 550 flow cell. On the authors' methods: The immunoSEQ output contained only junctional sequences without quality scores, so filtering could not match that applied to full-length reads. Sequences were annotated with PyIR, a Python wrapper for IgBLAST v1.9, using IMGT germline references to assign V/J genes and CDR3. Reads were filtered out if the reads had weak V/J assignments (E-value above 1e-6), no CDR3, stop codons, out-of-frame junctions, or ambiguous translated residues. V3J clonotypes were defined by identical inferred V gene, J gene, and CDR3 amino acid sequence. Percentage overlap between repertoires was calculated by dividing the number of shared unique clonotypes by the size of the smaller repertoire. Repertoire richness was assessed with RTK rarefaction, the Chao1 estimator, and Recon v2.1 estimates of unobserved clonotypes. OLGA was used to compute generation probabilities for all TCRbeta clonotypes that the gDNA method yielded from four donors. This immuneACCESS table, as held by TCRdb, lists in-frame sequences with V and J called but not all clones. Of the missing ones, under half trace to an unresolved V gene in checked studies; the others have no known cause. The DNA gave D and trimming, while V, J and clone size come from that table. The sample table lists 450,000 to 700,000 clones, 95% of them with a count of one. In total, the top ten clones hold 0.09% to 0.13% of the sample.

CD8 naive samples consisted of CD45RO-negative cells that were positively selected for CCR7, yielding a CD45RA+CCR7+ population without TemRA cells. The donors were healthy, HIV-negative adults who had no recently reported acute infections or vaccinations. Every donor was a Caucasian adult residing in Nashville, Tennessee, USA. Blood was collected by leukapheresis, and PBMCs were isolated by Ficoll-Histopaque density gradient centrifugation and then cryopreserved in liquid nitrogen vapor phase. Analytical flow cytometry was used to check the purity and quantity of each magnetically sorted T cell population. From each sorted fraction, genomic DNA was isolated and quantified by UV absorbance on a Nanodrop 2000c. Comments on this clone: Its antigen is unknown. No much larger clone exists at a distance of one base, and base qualities are not known. The sample holds other DNA sequences that translate to the same CDR3.

The CDR3 has 14 amino acids, counting the end cysteine and phenylalanine. Only the CDR3 portion is preserved as DNA: 42 bases, with reading frame beginning at the first base. V is trimmed back by 5 bases and J by 3 bases, and the junction contains 3 bases that no gene match accounts for. CDR1 and CDR2 are read off the germline V gene as MDHEN and SYDVKM. This clonotype originated in a woman aged 30 to 39 in good health. The sequence links TRBV28 to TRBJ2-7; 11 central nucleotides agree with TRBD2. Sequencing was performed on naive CD8+ T cells sorted from blood. According to the study, the label for this sample's cell subset or site signals: CD45RA+CCR7+. The sequenced DNA is TGTGCCAGCAGTCAGCTAGCGGGAGGCTACGAGCAGTACTTC. This encodes CASSQLAGGYEQYF.